One sample yielded the 23 T cell receptor beta chains listed below, sequenced in a study of cytomegalovirus exposure and HLA in healthy donors. Primers: 60 Vbeta forward and 13 Jbeta reverse. Only in-frame clones appear in the TCRdb table, and some are missing; sequencing was by immunoSEQ multiplex PCR. The sample carries about 190,000 clones, roughly 81% recorded once. Specimen: PBMCs. All receptors come from a woman aged 25 to 39 in good health and CMV-seropositive.

Only one count was recorded for this clone. The V call is TRBV5-5, the J call TRBJ2-7; TRBD1 is a possible D gene (5 bases). Trimming took off 1 base at V and 5 bases at J, with 7 bases between the two ends. The germline V gene has CDR1 SGHKS and CDR2 YYEKEE (reference sequence). The CDR3 length is 12 residues. The CDR3 DNA reads as TGTGCCAGCAGCTTGACAGGCGACGAGCAGTACTTC. Protein product: CASSLTGDEQYF.

Regarding this clone: The junction and the germline gene differ at one end; a read error may be behind it. The rearrangement joins TRBV7-9 to TRBJ1-2; the D gene is possibly TRBD1 (5 bases). Germline CDR1 SEHNR, CDR2 FQNEAQ (reference sequence). CDR3 length equals 13 residues. This CDR3 reads CSSAKADKRGYTF. As DNA, the CDR3 is TGTTCCAGCGCTAAGGCGGACAAGAGGGGCTACACCTTC. Full variable domain (rest looked up from reference TRBV7-9 and TRBJ1-2): DTGVSQNPRHKITKRGQNVTFRCDPISEHNRLYWYRQTLGQGPEFLTYFQNEAQLEKSRLLSDRFSAERPKGSFSTLEIQRTEQGDSAMYLCSSAKADKRGYTFGSGTRLTVV.

The genes are TRBV5-1 and TRBJ2-1, with 14 positions matching TRBD2. Germline V gene sequence: CDR1 SGHRS, CDR2 YFSETQ. The V segment lost 3 bases and the J segment 0 bases; nucleotides outside the gene matches: 2. The CDR3 contains 17 residues. CDR3 sequence: CASSSGTSGSSYNEQFF. As DNA, the CDR3 is TGCGCCAGCAGCTCGGGGACTAGCGGGAGCTCCTACAATGAGCAGTTCTTC.

This chain uses TRBV6-5 with TRBJ2-2; weak D call: TRBD2 (5 bases). The germline CDR1 and CDR2 sequences are MNHEY and SVGAGI. Trimming took 6 bases from V and 0 from J, leaving 11 bases between them. This CDR3 is built from 15 residues. CDR3 in amino acids: CASRSGRSNTGELFF. The CDR3 DNA reads as TGTGCCAGCAGGTCGGGAAGGTCGAACACCGGGGAGCTGTTTTTT.

V is TRBV6-4 and J is TRBJ2-1; 9 nucleotides line up with TRBD2. The CDR3 has 15 residues. V was clipped by 8 bases and J by 2 bases; unmatched bases: 7. Per germline, CDR1 MRHNA and CDR2 SNTAGT. The CDR3 protein is CASSTSGTPYNEQFF. DNA of the CDR3: TGTGCCAGCTCGACTAGCGGCACCCCCTACAATGAGCAGTTCTTC.

The chain combines TRBV4-1 with TRBJ1-4; D remains ambiguous. Germline V CDR1 and CDR2: MGHRA, YSYEKL. V lost 0 bases and J 14 bases, leaving 7 bases between the germline ends. The CDR3 is 11 amino acids. The DNA for the CDR3 is TGCGCCAGCAGCCAAGATTATTCCCTGTTTTTT. It is translated as CASSQDYSLFF.

The rearrangement joins TRBV7-2 to TRBJ2-2; 8 nucleotides line up with TRBD2. V lost 4 bases to trimming and J lost 6 bases; unmatched junction nucleotides: 13. The CDR3 sequence is 17 residues long. The germline CDR1 and CDR2 sequences are SGHTA and FQGNSA. CDR3 DNA sequence: TGTGCCAGCAGCTCCCTGGGGCCGGGAGGGCCTCCCGGGGAGCTGTTTTTT. Its protein is CASSSLGPGGPPGELFF.

The chain carries TRBV19 and TRBJ1-1; 8 positions match TRBD1. The CDR3 runs 15 residues. Germline V lookup: CDR1 LNHDA, CDR2 SQIVND (reference sequence). The J segment lost 0 bases and the V segment lost 4 bases, leaving 4 bases of the junction unmatched. The CDR3 nucleotides are TGTGCCAGTAGTAGTGGACAGGGATTGAACACTGAAGCTTTCTTT. It is translated as CASSSGQGLNTEAFF.

This clone was picked up one time. The chain is built from TRBV5-6 and TRBJ2-7; TRBD2 agrees at 15 bases. The CDR3 has 19 amino acids. J gave up 5 bases and V 4 bases, and 16 bases lay outside the gene matches. CDR1 and CDR2 (germline): SGHDT, YYEEEE. This CDR3 reads CASSGGGLAGGLDIHEQYF. The DNA of the CDR3 is TGTGCCAGCAGCGGGGGGGGACTAGCGGGAGGATTAGATATCCACGAGCAGTACTTC.

This chain connects TRBV27 to TRBJ2-7, with D hard to call. V lost 4 bases to trimming and J lost 6 bases, with 10 bases between them. Germline V gene lookup returns CDR1 MNHEY and CDR2 SMNVEV (reference sequence). This CDR3 has 12 amino acids. CDR3 nucleotide sequence: TGTGCCAGCAGTTCCTCTAGTGCCGAGCAGTACTTC. This translates into CASSSSSAEQYF.

The CDR3 sequence: CASSLGDTLGDTQYF. The CDR3 DNA sequence: TGCGCCAGCAGCCTCGGGGACACCCTAGGAGATACGCAGTATTTT. The rearrangement joins TRBV5-1 to TRBJ2-3; possible D gene TRBD1, 6 bases. V gave up 4 bases and J gave up 5 bases, with 17 bases separating them. Germline lookup yields CDR1 SGHRS and CDR2 YFSETQ. The CDR3 has 15 residues.

V is TRBV5-1 and J is TRBJ1-4; 10 bases align to TRBD1. Germline CDR1 is SGHRS and CDR2 is YFSETQ. This CDR3 comprises 13 residues. Germline trimming cut 4 bases from V and 7 bases from J; bases unmatched to any gene: 1. The DNA of the CDR3 is TGCGCCAGCAGCCGGGACAGGGGTGAAAAACTGTTTTTT. It codes for CASSRDRGEKLFF.

The DNA of the CDR3 is TGTGCCAGCAGTCCCGCGACTAGCGGGAGCTTGTACAATGAGCAGTTCTTC. The encoded protein is CASSPATSGSLYNEQFF. This sequence joins TRBV27 and TRBJ2-1; TRBD2 matches at 12 bases. The CDR3 is made up of 17 amino acids. With 5 bases clipped from V and 4 bases from J, the junction kept 9 bases outside the gene matches. Per germline, CDR1 MNHEY and CDR2 SMNVEV (reference sequence).

The V call is TRBV27, the J call TRBJ2-5; TRBD2 might be the D (5 bases). Germline V gene lookup returns CDR1 MNHEY and CDR2 SMNVEV (reference sequence). V was clipped by 2 bases and J by 0 bases, with 10 bases between them. The CDR3 has 15 residues. The CDR3 DNA is TGTGCCAGCAGTTTAGCCAGCGGAGACCAAGAGACCCAGTACTTC. It codes for CASSLASGDQETQYF.

This clone has a handful of counts. The CDR3 sequence: CASSLGAAGQPQHF. The DNA of the CDR3 is TGCGCCAGCAGCTTGGGGGCTGCGGGCCAGCCCCAGCATTTT. The chain combines TRBV5-1 with TRBJ1-5, with D unresolved. CDR1 is SGHRS, CDR2 YFSETQ, per germline. CDR3 length: 14 amino acids. V dropped 0 bases and J dropped 7 bases, with 11 bases sitting between them.

The gene calls are TRBV27 and TRBJ2-2; TRBD2 agrees at 7 bases. J was trimmed by 5 bases and V by 4 bases; bases with no gene match: 4. Germline values: CDR1 MNHEY, CDR2 SMNVEV (reference sequence). The CDR3 is 14 amino acids. CDR3 in DNA: TGTGCCAGCAGTTGGGTCGGGGGGACCGGGGAGCTGTTTTTT. Amino acids: CASSWVGGTGELFF.

The CDR3 reads CASSSTIWAVNRDRANVNYEQYF. The CDR3 DNA reads TGCGCCAGCAGCTCTACTATATGGGCGGTAAACCGGGACAGAGCCAATGTTAACTACGAGCAGTACTTC. This chain joins TRBV5-1 and TRBJ2-7; 7 positions match TRBD1. Germline loops: CDR1 SGHRS, CDR2 YFSETQ. This CDR3 spans 23 amino acids. After removal of 3 bases from V and 3 bases from J, the junction contained 33 bases not matched to a gene. The complete variable domain, with remaining parts taken from reference TRBV5-1 and TRBJ2-7, reads KAGVTQTPRYLIKTRGQQVTLSCSPISGHRSVSWYQQTPGQGLQFLFEYFSETQRNKGNFPGRFSGRQFSNSRSEMNVSTLELGDSALYLCASSSTIWAVNRDRANVNYEQYFGPGTRLTVT.

This rearrangement joins TRBV9 to TRBJ2-2; TRBD2 agrees at 12 bases. After removal of 4 bases from V and 2 bases from J, the junction contained 9 bases not matched to a gene. Looked up from germline, CDR1 is SGDLS and CDR2 is YYNGEE. CDR3 length: 18 amino acids. CDR3 residues: CASSPTRLAGENTGELFF. Here the CDR3 DNA reads TGTGCCAGCAGCCCGACCAGACTAGCGGGGGAAAACACCGGGGAGCTGTTTTTT.

This clone was detected a few times. The chain recombines TRBV5-6 with TRBJ2-7; D perhaps matches TRBD1 (6 bases). This CDR3 has 16 residues. V was pared by 3 bases and J by 2 bases, with 18 bases between. Germline V gives CDR1 SGHDT, CDR2 YYEEEE. The CDR3 here is CASSSLTRDTAYEQYF. The CDR3 DNA is TGTGCCAGCAGCTCACTTACCCGGGACACCGCCTACGAGCAGTACTTC.

The chain uses TRBV12-2 and TRBJ2-5; the D segment call TRBD2 is taken from the table without a DNA check. TRBV12-2 is a listed pseudogene. The CDR3 extends over 15 amino acids. CDR3 coding DNA: TGTGCAAGTCGCTTAGTGAGCGGGAACCAAGAGACCCAGTACTTC. The encoded protein is CASRLVSGNQETQYF.

This clone was seen only once. The genes are TRBV5-1 and TRBJ2-1; the match to TRBD2 covers 14 bases. V was clipped by 7 bases and J by 8 bases; unmatched bases: 5. Germline CDR1 is SGHRS and CDR2 is YFSETQ. The CDR3 has 14 residues. CDR3 sequence (DNA): TGCGCCAGCGGCGGACTAGCGGGAGGACATGAGCAGTTCTTC. As protein: CASGGLAGGHEQFF.

The chain links TRBV5-1 to TRBJ1-3; no clear D gene. V lost 2 bases to trimming and J lost 7 bases, with 16 bases between them. This CDR3 spans 15 amino acids. From germline, CDR1 is SGHRS and CDR2 YFSETQ. As DNA, the CDR3 is TGCGCCAGCAGCTTCTCATGGTTACTGTGGAACACCATATATTTT. Its translation is CASSFSWLLWNTIYF.

This chain uses TRBV7-9 with TRBJ1-2; TRBD1 matches at 12 bases. CDR1 SEHNR and CDR2 FQNEAQ come from the germline V gene (reference sequence). The CDR3 is 13 residues long. Trimming at V came to 6 bases and at J to 8 bases, leaving 4 bases not matched to a gene. CDR3 residues: CASRTGQGAGYTF. The CDR3 coding sequence is TGTGCCAGCAGAACGGGACAGGGGGCGGGCTACACCTTC.